The rows below give T cell receptor beta chains drawn from one sample of a study of shared clonotypes between healthy human individuals. Only in-frame clones appear in the TCRdb table, and some are missing; sequencing was by immunoSEQ multiplex PCR. The sample includes more than 80,000 clones, less than 80% of them seen just once. Sequences were obtained from memory CD8+ T cells sorted from blood. Receptors originate from a man in his thirties or forties in good health. Both conserved end residues are part of each CDR3. D genes are given only for firm matches. Not all rows give a size; the values are once, few, many and, for expanded clones, a class.

V gene	J gene	clone size	D gene	CDR3 protein	CDR3 DNA
TRBV6-1	TRBJ2-1	.	TRBD1	CASSEITGGNEQFF	TGTGCCAGCAGTGAAATTACAGGGGGCAATGAGCAGTTCTTC
TRBV2	TRBJ2-1	.	TRBD2	CASSESAGENYNEQFF	TGTGCCAGCAGTGAATCGGCGGGAGAGAACTACAATGAGCAGTTCTTC
TRBV6-1	TRBJ2-7	.	.	CASSDRGYPWNEQYF	TGTGCCAGCAGTGACAGGGGCTACCCTTGGAACGAGCAGTACTTC
TRBV19	TRBJ1-3	.	TRBD1	CASSEGQLSGNTIYF	TGTGCCAGTAGTGAGGGACAGCTCTCTGGAAACACCATATATTTT
TRBV5-5	TRBJ2-7	once	TRBD1	CASSLRQGEYYEQYF	TGTGCCAGCAGCTTACGACAGGGGGAGTACTACGAGCAGTACTTC
TRBV7-6	TRBJ2-1	.	.	CASSLLGNYNEQFF	TGTGCCAGCAGCTTACTGGGGAACTACAATGAGCAGTTCTTC
TRBV7-9	TRBJ2-3	few	TRBD1	CASSSTGLGTDTQYF	TGTGCCAGCAGTTCGACAGGGCTTGGCACAGATACGCAGTATTTT
TRBV2	TRBJ2-3	.	TRBD2	CASEASGYTDTQYF	TGTGCCAGCGAGGCTAGCGGCTATACAGATACGCAGTATTTT
TRBV10-1	TRBJ2-3	.	.	CASSEFKGGSTDTQYF	TGCGCCAGCAGTGAGTTTAAAGGAGGGAGCACAGATACGCAGTATTTT
TRBV25-1	TRBJ2-7	.	.	CASSGAGRSYEQYF	TGTGCCAGCAGTGGGGCAGGGCGGTCCTACGAGCAGTACTTC
TRBV11-2	TRBJ2-5	.	.	CASSDPPRLVQETQYF	TGTGCCAGCAGCGACCCCCCCCGGCTGGTCCAAGAGACCCAGTACTTC
TRBV7-9	TRBJ2-3	.	.	CASSLVPLGSTDTQYF	TGTGCCAGCAGCTTAGTACCCCTAGGCAGCACAGATACGCAGTATTTT
TRBV7-9	TRBJ1-2	few	.	CASSPDSYYGYTF	TGTGCCAGCAGCCCGGACAGCTACTATGGCTACACCTTC
TRBV2	TRBJ2-2	few	.	CASSDMRSNTGELFF	TGTGCCAGCAGTGATATGAGATCGAACACCGGGGAGCTGTTTTTT
TRBV29-1	TRBJ2-7	.	TRBD1	CSVETGGNEQYF	TGCAGCGTTGAGACAGGGGGCAACGAGCAGTACTTC
TRBV19	TRBJ2-1	.	TRBD1	CASSTWTGVYNEQFF	TGTGCCAGTAGTACATGGACAGGGGTTTACAATGAGCAGTTCTTC
TRBV7-8	TRBJ1-3	.	.	CASSPQAGTTGNTIYF	TGTGCCAGCAGCCCACAGGCAGGGACTACCGGAAACACCATATATTTT
TRBV9	TRBJ1-2	.	.	CASGDSIYGYTF	TGTGCCAGCGGTGACAGCATCTATGGCTACACCTTC
TRBV6-1	TRBJ1-2	.	.	CASSEGRGRANYGYTF	TGTGCCAGCAGTGAAGGCAGGGGTAGAGCTAACTATGGCTACACCTTC
TRBV2	TRBJ1-1	few	TRBD1	CASTLQGATEAFF	TGTGCCAGCACCCTACAGGGGGCCACTGAAGCTTTCTTT
TRBV28	TRBJ1-1	.	.	CASSMRLGGSENTEAFF	TGTGCCAGCAGTATGCGCCTAGGAGGGTCTGAGAACACTGAAGCTTTCTTT
TRBV28	TRBJ1-2	.	.	CATRDGIYGYTF	TGTGCCACCCGGGACGGAATTTATGGCTACACCTTC
TRBV2	TRBJ1-2	.	.	CASTATDYGYTF	TGTGCCAGCACTGCAACAGACTATGGCTACACCTTC
TRBV18	TRBJ2-3	.	TRBD2	CASSPPKGLAAADTQYF	TGTGCCAGCTCACCACCTAAAGGTCTAGCGGCCGCAGATACGCAGTATTTT
TRBV7-9	TRBJ2-7	.	TRBD2	CASSGGPSSGSSYEQYF	TGTGCCAGCAGCGGTGGGCCTTCTAGCGGAAGCTCCTACGAGCAGTACTTC
TRBV19	TRBJ2-1	.	.	CASSILGNSYNEQFF	TGTGCCAGTAGTATACTTGGGAACTCCTACAATGAGCAGTTCTTC
TRBV4-1	TRBJ1-5	few	.	CASSPTGDPNQPQHF	TGCGCCAGCAGCCCGACGGGGGACCCCAATCAGCCCCAGCATTTT
TRBV11-2	TRBJ2-1	.	TRBD1	CASSFDAGGAGQGYNEQFF	TGTGCCAGCAGCTTCGATGCTGGGGGGGCGGGACAGGGCTACAATGAGCAGTTCTTC
TRBV2	TRBJ2-1	.	TRBD2	CAKVREGRINEQFF	TGTGCCAAAGTGCGGGAGGGCCGTATCAATGAGCAGTTCTTC
TRBV11-1	TRBJ2-4	many	.	CASSQGLGGDIQYF	TGTGCCAGCAGCCAGGGGCTGGGGGGGGACATTCAGTACTTC
TRBV5-1	TRBJ2-2	.	.	CASSFPGGYTGELFF	TGCGCCAGCAGCTTCCCTGGGGGTTACACCGGGGAGCTGTTTTTT
TRBV7-9	TRBJ2-1	.	.	CASSLALRTLSGNLNEQFF	TGTGCCAGCAGCTTAGCGCTAAGAACTCTAAGCGGCAACCTCAATGAGCAGTTCTTC
TRBV28	TRBJ2-7	.	.	CASTPSSRSSYEQYF	TGTGCCAGCACTCCTAGTAGCAGGTCATCCTACGAGCAGTACTTC
TRBV15	TRBJ2-2	.	.	CATSSETMGSNTGELFF	TGTGCCACCAGCAGCGAAACCATGGGGTCGAACACCGGGGAGCTGTTTTTT
TRBV25-1	TRBJ2-6	medium-sized	.	CASSDHSGANVLTF	TGTGCCAGCAGTGACCACTCTGGGGCCAACGTCCTGACTTTC
TRBV5-1	TRBJ1-1	.	TRBD1	CASSWGTDYYTEAFF	TGCGCCAGCAGCTGGGGGACAGACTATTACACTGAAGCTTTCTTT
TRBV25-1	TRBJ2-3	.	.	CASSGRVESQYF	TGTGCCAGCAGTGGGAGGGTAGAGTCGCAGTATTTT
TRBV6-6	TRBJ2-1	.	.	CASRGFVINEQFF	TGTGCCAGCAGGGGGTTCGTTATTAATGAGCAGTTCTTC
TRBV25-1	TRBJ2-7	few	TRBD2	CASSHGAGVYEQYF	TGTGCCAGTTCCCATGGGGCGGGAGTTTACGAGCAGTACTTC
TRBV5-1	TRBJ2-2	few	.	CASSLLRPGELFF	TGCGCCAGCAGCTTGTTGAGGCCCGGGGAGCTGTTTTTT
TRBV25-1	TRBJ2-3	.	TRBD1	CASSLQGTGDADTQYF	TGTGCCAGCAGTCTGCAAGGGACAGGGGACGCAGATACGCAGTATTTT
TRBV7-9	TRBJ1-2	few	.	CASSRTDNYGYTF	TGTGCCAGCAGCCGGACGGATAACTATGGCTACACCTTC
TRBV11-3	TRBJ2-2	.	.	CASSLAPDPSINTGELFF	TGTGCCAGCAGCTTAGCACCGGATCCAAGTATCAACACCGGGGAGCTGTTTTTT
TRBV7-3	TRBJ2-5	.	.	CASSLGAGETQYF	TGTGCCAGCAGCTTAGGGGCCGGGGAGACCCAGTACTTC
TRBV7-9	TRBJ2-1	.	.	CASSPPTQFEEQFF	TGTGCCAGCAGCCCCCCGACTCAGTTTGAGGAGCAGTTCTTC
TRBV11-3	TRBJ2-1	.	.	CASSLDGSTYNEQFF	TGTGCCAGCAGCTTAGACGGGAGTACCTACAATGAGCAGTTCTTC
TRBV9	TRBJ2-2	few	.	CASSSHEPTTNTGELFF	TGTGCCAGCAGCTCCCATGAGCCGACAACGAACACCGGGGAGCTGTTTTTT
TRBV9	TRBJ2-3	.	.	CASSNEAADTQYF	TGTGCCAGCAGCAACGAGGCAGCAGATACGCAGTATTTT
TRBV29-1	TRBJ1-5	few	.	CSVESREGQPQHF	TGCAGCGTTGAAAGCCGAGAAGGGCAGCCCCAGCATTTT
TRBV10-1	TRBJ2-1	.	.	CASSESDVNEQFF	TGCGCCAGCAGTGAGTCAGACGTCAATGAGCAGTTCTTC